Each of the 12 T cell receptor beta chains below was sequenced from the same sample in a study of CD8+ T cells in alopecia areata. Treatment indicated: oral pan-JAK inhibitor, 5-10 mg twice daily. RNA was extracted and reverse transcribed into cDNA as the sequencing template. Clones were read by immunoSEQ multiplex PCR, and TCRdb kept only the in-frame ones, dropping some. The sample yields around 180,000 clones, about 65% seen once. The source material was CD4+ T cells sorted from blood, sampled around week 47, from a patient treated with tofacitinib. All receptors come from a human donor with alopecia areata.

The rearrangement links TRBV5-1 to TRBJ2-2; no firm D call. Per germline, CDR1 SGHRS and CDR2 YFSETQ. V was shortened by 0 bases and J by 5 bases, with 8 bases between the two germline ends. This CDR3 is 14 amino acids long. The CDR3 reads CASSLGKQTGELFF. DNA for the CDR3: TGCGCCAGCAGCTTGGGAAAACAGACCGGGGAGCTGTTTTTT. Full variable domain (outside the CDR3, taken from reference TRBV5-1 and TRBJ2-2): KAGVTQTPRYLIKTRGQQVTLSCSPISGHRSVSWYQQTPGQGLQFLFEYFSETQRNKGNFPGRFSGRQFSNSRSEMNVSTLELGDSALYLCASSLGKQTGELFFGEGSRLTVL.

The chain couples TRBV27 to TRBJ1-6; perhaps TRBD1 as D (6 bases). The CDR3 has 13 amino acids. Trimming left V 9 bases short and J 7 bases short, with 13 bases between. Germline V gene data show CDR1 as MNHEY and CDR2 as SMNVEV (reference sequence). DNA for the CDR3: TGTGCCAGTAGTCCGGGGGCGAATTCACCCCTCCACTTT. Translated: CASSPGANSPLHF.

CDR3 bases: TGTGCCTGGAATACGGGGCAGGGGTCGATCAATGAGCAGTTCTTC. Translated: CAWNTGQGSINEQFF. V gene TRBV30 combines with J gene TRBJ2-1, with D possibly being TRBD1 (6 bases). Germline-derived CDR1 and CDR2 are GTSNPN and SVGIG (reference sequence). V lost 4 bases, J lost 6 bases, and 19 bases lay in between. CDR3 size: 15 residues.

This chain joins TRBV2 and TRBJ1-4, with D unclear. The germline V gene encodes CDR1 SNHLY and CDR2 FYNNEI. With 3 bases removed from V and 0 bases from J, the gap between germline ends came to 11 bases. The CDR3 is 16 residues long. The CDR3 spells CASSDGTFATNEKLFF. The CDR3 nucleotides are TGTGCCAGCAGTGACGGAACTTTTGCAACTAATGAAAAACTGTTTTTT.

This clone showed up just a few times. The rearrangement links TRBV6-5 to TRBJ1-1; D is ambiguous. V was cut by 0 bases and J by 4 bases, with 9 bases left in between. CDR3 length: 14 amino acids. Germline V gene data show CDR1 as MNHEY and CDR2 as SVGAGI. The CDR3 DNA reads as TGTGCCAGCAGTTACTCTCCGAGTTCCACTGAAGCTTTCTTT. The encoded protein is CASSYSPSSTEAFF.

J is TRBJ1-2 and V is TRBV6-5, with unresolved D. CDR1 is MNHEY and CDR2 is SVGAGI in the germline V gene. CDR3 length: 15 residues. With 11 bases removed from V and 0 bases from J, the gap between germline ends came to 19 bases. CDR3 residues: CASTHRTMANYGYTF. The CDR3 DNA is TGTGCCTCGACACATAGGACTATGGCTAACTATGGCTACACCTTC.

The CDR3 sequence is CAWSVGFGSEGGDTQYF. CDR3 sequence (DNA): TGTGCCTGGAGTGTGGGGTTCGGTAGCGAAGGAGGAGATACGCAGTATTTT. This chain uses TRBV30 with TRBJ2-3, with D possibly being TRBD2 (5 bases). The CDR3 loop spans 17 amino acids. The V end was cut by 0 bases, the J end by 5 bases, with 21 bases between. CDR1 and CDR2 (germline): GTSNPN, SVGIG (reference sequence).

This clone was seen a handful of times. The chain combines TRBV10-3 with TRBJ1-4; D not certain. The CDR3 is made up of 13 amino acids. V was cut by 7 bases and J by 2 bases, with 8 bases left in between. The V gene's germline CDR1 is ENHRY and CDR2 SYGVKD. CDR3 region: CAIKAGTNEKLFF. The CDR3 DNA sequence: TGTGCCATCAAAGCCGGCACTAATGAAAAACTGTTTTTT.

This clone was observed a handful of times. This chain connects TRBV7-3 to TRBJ1-1, with D maybe TRBD1 (6 bases). The CDR3 contains 13 residues. Per germline, CDR1 SGHTA and CDR2 FQGTGA. V was shortened by 5 bases and J by 1 base, with 8 bases between the two germline ends. CDR3 sequence: CASSQGQNTEAFF. DNA for the CDR3: TGTGCCAGCAGCCAGGGACAGAACACTGAAGCTTTCTTT.

The chain uses TRBV27 and TRBJ1-1; D is uncertain. The CDR3 runs 14 residues. Per germline, CDR1 MNHEY and CDR2 SMNVEV (reference sequence). Deletions cut 6 bases from V and 0 bases from J, with 11 bases between. CDR3 loop: CASSDHSLNTEAFF. The CDR3 DNA reads TGTGCCAGCAGCGACCACAGCTTGAACACTGAAGCTTTCTTT.

The chain employs TRBV7-9 and TRBJ2-1; 8 bases fit TRBD2. Germline V gene lookup returns CDR1 SEHNR and CDR2 FQNEAQ (reference sequence). This CDR3 is built from 15 residues. V was pared by 1 base and J by 5 bases, with 4 bases of the junction left unmatched. This chain's CDR3 is CASSLGAGANNEQFF. For the CDR3, the DNA is TGTGCCAGCAGCTTAGGAGCGGGGGCCAACAATGAGCAGTTCTTC. The full variable domain, rest sourced from reference TRBV7-9 and TRBJ2-1, is DTGVSQNPRHKITKRGQNVTFRCDPISEHNRLYWYRQTLGQGPEFLTYFQNEAQLEKSRLLSDRFSAERPKGSFSTLEIQRTEQGDSAMYLCASSLGAGANNEQFFGPGTRLTVL.

This clone was seen only once. V gene TRBV9 combines with J gene TRBJ2-5, with 15 nucleotides matching TRBD2. The CDR3 sequence is 15 residues long. The V and J ends lost 4 bases and 9 bases, in that order; junction bases with no gene match: 7. Germline CDR1 and CDR2: SGDLS and YYNGEE. The DNA for the CDR3 is TGTGCCAGCAGCTCCCAGGGACTAGCGGGGGGAGCCCAGTACTTC. Translated: CASSSQGLAGGAQYF.